This is a list of T cell receptor beta chains from one sample in a study of blood T cell repertoires in COVID-19. The repertoire was sequenced with immunoSEQ multiplex PCR; TCRdb's copy has only in-frame clones and lacks some. The sample includes around 67,000 clones, approximately 86% of them seen just once. The sample was peripheral blood. These receptors all stem from a man aged 80 or over with active COVID-19. Each CDR3 is given with its conserved first and last residue. D genes are given only for firm matches. Part of the rows lack a size; the others show once, few, many or a class for expanded clones.

V gene	J gene	clone size	D gene	CDR3 protein
TRBV28	TRBJ1-2	-	-	CASSLTTANYGYTF
TRBV3-1/TRBV3-2	TRBJ1-3	-	-	CASSKQAARGNTIYF
TRBV2	TRBJ2-3	-	TRBD2	CASSPNGLAGNTDTQYF
TRBV14	TRBJ1-1	-	-	CASSLTGGNTEAFF
TRBV5-1	TRBJ1-4	-	TRBD1	CASSRQGWTNEKLFF
TRBV19	TRBJ1-5	-	-	CASSIRGSYSNQPQHF
TRBV5-4	TRBJ2-7	few	TRBD1	CASSTPPGQGENEQYF
TRBV7-2	TRBJ1-1	once	-	CASTQTGTRVIFF
TRBV15	TRBJ2-1	-	-	CATSRDKGAVGAMFF
TRBV5-5	TRBJ2-7	-	TRBD1	CASSFGIPGQGYYEQYF
TRBV29-1	TRBJ2-5	-	-	CSALWGSGETQYF
TRBV7-3	TRBJ2-2	-	TRBD2	CASSLTSGRLNTGELFF
TRBV28	TRBJ2-5	-	-	CASSMADSPRRETQYF
TRBV7-9	TRBJ1-4	-	TRBD1	CASSLAGQNNEKLFF
TRBV15	TRBJ1-2	-	-	CATSRPAGAGANYGYTF
TRBV15	TRBJ1-5	once	-	CATSREQGHQLQHF
TRBV5-8	TRBJ2-6	-	TRBD1	CASSLWGQGGFGANVLTF
TRBV24-1	TRBJ2-3	-	TRBD2	CATSEGSGAHTDTQYF
TRBV2	TRBJ2-5	once	-	CASREDWGGQETQYF
TRBV14	TRBJ2-7	-	TRBD1	CASSRTGGSDEQYF
TRBV19	TRBJ2-2	-	-	CASRSDSPNTGELFF
TRBV19	TRBJ2-1	-	TRBD1	CASSMVGGAGNEQFF
TRBV7-2	TRBJ2-7	-	TRBD1	CASSQGTVNYEQYF
TRBV7-2	TRBJ2-3	-	TRBD2	CASSSGLAGTTDTQYF
TRBV7-9	TRBJ1-6	-	-	CASSLDGSYNSPLHF
TRBV28	TRBJ2-7	-	TRBD2	CASTPGTKPYEQYF
TRBV14	TRBJ1-1	-	-	CASSLGLGRNTEAFF
TRBV29-1	TRBJ1-3	-	TRBD1	CSVDLGVDRTKKTSGNTIYF
TRBV5-1	TRBJ2-7	-	TRBD2	CASSLKRDPYEQYF
TRBV6-5	TRBJ2-5	-	TRBD2	CATGTGGETQYF
TRBV10-1	TRBJ2-7	-	TRBD1	CASSPVGTAYEQYF
TRBV12-3/TRBV12-4	TRBJ2-7	-	-	CASSEFYEQYF
TRBV27	TRBJ1-1	-	-	CASTSWNRETEAFF
TRBV9	TRBJ2-5	-	-	CASSVEVSGQETQYF
TRBV6-2/TRBV6-3	TRBJ2-5	-	-	CASSYSRGLQETQYF
TRBV6-5	TRBJ2-7	-	TRBD2	CASSSDSGRAREQYF
TRBV7-2	TRBJ2-5	-	TRBD2	CASTSGVLETQYF
TRBV4-3	TRBJ1-3	-	-	CASSQDAAGRSSSGNTIYF
TRBV5-4	TRBJ1-1	-	-	CASSFRQVVGGNTEAFF
TRBV7-8	TRBJ1-5	-	-	CASSYQLARGGQPQHF
TRBV21-1	TRBJ2-7	-	-	CASSKVAGDSYEQYF
TRBV14	TRBJ1-1	-	TRBD1	CASSHRQGLNTEAFF
TRBV18	TRBJ1-2	-	-	CASSPPYSSNYGYTF
TRBV2	TRBJ2-7	-	TRBD1	CASSLRQGQGFYEQYF
TRBV19	TRBJ2-3	once	-	CASSLFNTDTQYF
TRBV2	TRBJ1-5	-	-	CASSAASGSDQPQHF
TRBV7-3	TRBJ1-2	-	-	CATAGGGQITGYTF
TRBV3-1/TRBV3-2	TRBJ1-1	-	-	CASSQPQGNTEAFF
TRBV4-1	TRBJ1-1	-	-	CASSQTTNTEAFF
TRBV28	TRBJ2-1	-	TRBD1	CASSRGTGIVYNEQFF
TRBV19	TRBJ2-3	-	-	CASKRGRNTDTQYF
TRBV7-9	TRBJ1-1	-	-	CASSNQFSGGTEAFF
TRBV19	TRBJ1-5	-	-	CASRISGLGNQPQHF
TRBV20-1	TRBJ1-4	-	-	CSASDPATNEKLFF
TRBV7-3	TRBJ2-3	few	-	CASSSPATDTQYF
TRBV7-9	TRBJ2-1	-	TRBD1	CASSHYRGAGSIYNEQFF
TRBV30	TRBJ1-6	-	TRBD1	CAWSGTAIDNSPLHF
TRBV9	TRBJ1-2	-	-	CASSVGTPAYGYTF